The next 21 T cell receptor beta chains were all read from a single sample in a study of CXCR3-negative and CXCR3-positive naive CD8 T cells (dated by TCRdb to between 2017 and 2020). The full study reports these points: Compared with CXCR3-negative naive cells, CXCR3-positive naive cells had TRB CDR3s with higher hydrophobicity (lower Kidera factor 4), lower energy, and higher strength and volume indices.

For sequencing, a NextSeq 550 was employed. The Human TCR Profiling Kit (MiLaboratory) was used to prepare UMI-labeled 5' RACE TRB cDNA libraries. With the reads reprocessed by TCRdb, a single entry stands for each CDR3 protein sequence and no DNA is reported. The sample's own table lists tens of thousands of distinct CDR3 sequences. The ten largest clonotypes hold under 0.95% of the sample. What these receptors recognize is not known. What was sequenced was naive CXCR3+ CD8+ T cells from blood. The label giving this sample's cell subset or site can be read as: CD45RO-CCR7+CD27+CD95- naive CD8+ T cells expressing CXCR3 (TNR3+). Source of these receptors: a human donor in good health. Some clones in this sample may be carry-over from other donors' samples.

V gene TRBV29-1 combines with J gene TRBJ2-2; TCRdb reports TRBD1, a call that lacks DNA to check it against. CDR1 is SQVTM and CDR2 is ANQGSEA in the germline V gene. CDR3 length: 13 amino acids. This chain's CDR3 is CSVEKGDTGELFF.

The genes are TRBV5-1 and TRBJ2-1; there is no DNA to check the TCRdb D call of TRBD2. Germline V gives CDR1 SGHRS, CDR2 YFSETQ. This CDR3 contains 13 residues. Here the CDR3 reads CASSLGTSYEQFF.

V usage is TRBV15 and J usage is TRBJ2-7. CDR3 length equals 14 residues. The germline CDR1 and CDR2 sequences are LNHNV and YYDKDF (reference sequence). This CDR3 reads CATPETGRTYEQYF.

This sequence joins TRBV20-1 and TRBJ2-2; checking the TCRdb D call of TRBD2 is not possible without DNA. Germline V gene sequence: CDR1 DFQATT, CDR2 SNEGSKA (reference sequence). This CDR3 spans 16 amino acids. CDR3 loop: CSARGEAGWDTGELFF.

The V and J genes are TRBV12-5 and TRBJ2-7; TCRdb selects TRBD1, and the lack of DNA leaves this call unchecked. The CDR3 consists of 14 residues. CDR1 is LGHNT, CDR2 FRNRAP, per germline. Here the CDR3 reads CAGNRDRGWYEQYF.

The V gene is TRBV7-9, the J gene TRBJ1-5. Germline V CDR1 and CDR2: SEHNR, FQNEAQ (reference sequence). This CDR3 is 15 amino acids long. The CDR3 here is CASSRLGEGYQPQHF.

The chain couples TRBV27 to TRBJ2-2. Germline V gives CDR1 MNHEY, CDR2 SMNVEV (reference sequence). This CDR3 spans 15 amino acids. The CDR3 loop is CASSLLQMGTGELFF.

V usage is TRBV18 and J usage is TRBJ2-1; the TCRdb call, TRBD2, lacks DNA for checking. This CDR3 spans 15 amino acids. CDR1 is KGHSH and CDR2 is LQKENI in the germline V gene. CDR3 sequence: CASSPTSGRVSEQFF.

The gene calls are TRBV4-1 and TRBJ2-7; TCRdb outputs TRBD1, but without DNA this stays unchecked. Germline V gives CDR1 MGHRA, CDR2 YSYEKL. This CDR3 contains 14 residues. The CDR3 spells CASSQVGGSYEQYF.

The chain joins TRBV5-1 to TRBJ1-5; without DNA, the TCRdb call of TRBD1 cannot be checked. CDR3 size: 15 residues. The germline gives CDR1 SGHRS, CDR2 YFSETQ. The CDR3 loop reads CASSPGTGSRQPQHF.

This chain joins TRBV7-9 and TRBJ2-1; the TCRdb call, TRBD1, lacks DNA for checking. This CDR3 region has 20 residues. Per the germline V gene, CDR1 is SEHNR and CDR2 is FQNEAQ (reference sequence). CDR3 loop: CASSGGGRGLGRSSYNEQFF.

The chain is built from TRBV12-3 or TRBV12-4 and TRBJ2-7; TCRdb gives TRBD1 as the D gene, but with no DNA this cannot be confirmed. CDR3 length: 12 residues. The CDR3 reads CASSAQGYEQYF.

The rearrangement links TRBV7-6 to TRBJ2-1; the TCRdb D gene call, TRBD2, has no DNA to confirm it. The germline gives CDR1 SGHVS, CDR2 FNYEAQ. The CDR3 covers 17 residues. The CDR3 spells CASSFLGTSGLNNEQFF.

The genes are TRBV28 and TRBJ2-7. This CDR3 contains 13 residues. Germline loops: CDR1 MDHEN, CDR2 SYDVKM. The CDR3 protein is CASSFGVTYEQYF. Full variable domain (outside the CDR3, taken from reference TRBV28 and TRBJ2-7): DVKVTQSSRYLVKRTGEKVFLECVQDMDHENMFWYRQDPGLGLRLIYFSYDVKMKEKGDIPEGYSVSREKKERFSLILESASTNQTSMYLCASSFGVTYEQYFGPGTRLTVT.

The rearrangement joins TRBV28 to TRBJ1-5. The CDR3 consists of 14 residues. Germline V gene lookup returns CDR1 MDHEN and CDR2 SYDVKM. The CDR3 loop reads CASILRGEGQPQHF.

The rearrangement links TRBV29-1 to TRBJ2-3; TCRdb picks TRBD1, but there is no DNA to check that call. Germline CDR1 is SQVTM and CDR2 is ANQGSEA. The CDR3 contains 11 residues. The CDR3 is CSAPQSDTQYF.

The chain links TRBV2 to TRBJ1-2; TCRdb's D call, TRBD1, is unchecked because there is no DNA. CDR1 and CDR2 from the germline V gene are SNHLY and FYNNEI. This CDR3 is 12 amino acids long. The CDR3 is CASRGTGGGYTF. Looking up the rest from reference TRBV2 and TRBJ1-2 gives the full variable domain: EPEVTQTPSHQVTQMGQEVILRCVPISNHLYFYWYRQILGQKVEFLVSFYNNEISEKSEIFDDQFSVERPDGSNFTLKIRSTKLEDSAMYFCASRGTGGGYTFGSGTRLTVV.

The rearrangement joins TRBV7-8 to TRBJ2-7. Germline CDR1 SGHVS, CDR2 FQNEAQ. The CDR3 extends over 17 amino acids. CDR3 sequence reads: CASSLVGAEIGTYEQYF.

CDR3 loop: CASSDLAGELGTDTQYF. The chain carries TRBV5-4 and TRBJ2-3; TCRdb's D gene call, TRBD2, goes unchecked for lack of DNA. This CDR3 has 17 residues. Germline lookup yields CDR1 SGHNT and CDR2 YYREEE (reference sequence).

This chain joins TRBV19 and TRBJ2-2; TCRdb calls TRBD1, which cannot be checked without DNA. This CDR3 has 16 residues. Germline V gives CDR1 LNHDA, CDR2 SQIVND (reference sequence). Here the CDR3 reads CASSIARGLDTGELFF. Full variable domain (missing parts from reference TRBV19 and TRBJ2-2): DGGITQSPKYLFRKEGQNVTLSCEQNLNHDAMYWYRQDPGQGLRLIYYSQIVNDFQKGDIAEGYSVSREKKESFPLTVTSAQKNPTAFYLCASSIARGLDTGELFFGEGSRLTVL.

V gene TRBV28 combines with J gene TRBJ2-7; as DNA is missing, the TRBD1 call by TCRdb cannot be tested. Germline assignment: CDR1 MDHEN and CDR2 SYDVKM. The CDR3 loop spans 14 amino acids. This CDR3 is CASSSRATGNEQYF.